What follows are 19 T cell receptor beta chains derived from one specimen sequenced in a study of T cell changes during pregnancy in multiple sclerosis. Sequencing used immunoSEQ multiplex PCR; TCRdb keeps in-frame clones, though not all of them. The sample shows about 110,000 clones, approximately 90% of them seen only once. Sequencing was performed on peripheral blood, taken in the third trimester of pregnancy. The receptors were sampled from a female donor with multiple sclerosis, enrolled in a pregnancy study.

This clone was counted between two and nine times. This sequence joins TRBV19 and TRBJ2-2, with 8 bases that match TRBD2. Germline assignment: CDR1 LNHDA and CDR2 SQIVND (reference sequence). The ends lost 5 bases at V and 6 bases at J; junction bases unmatched: 8. The CDR3 is made up of 15 amino acids. Here the CDR3 reads CASSPGLGGAGELFF. CDR3 nucleotides: TGTGCCAGTAGTCCGGGACTAGGAGGCGCCGGGGAGCTGTTTTTT.

The chain is built from TRBV30 and TRBJ2-7; 10 nucleotides match TRBD2. V trimming: 7 bases; J trimming: 1 base; junction bases outside the gene matches: 4. Per germline, CDR1 GTSNPN and CDR2 SVGIG (reference sequence). CDR3 size: 13 residues. The CDR3 nucleotides are TGTGCCTATCAGACTAGCGGGTCCTACGAGCAGTACTTC. The encoded protein is CAYQTSGSYEQYF.

In DNA, the CDR3 is TGCGCCAGCAGCTTGGAGGGGGCTAGCACAGATACGCAGTATTTT. This encodes CASSLEGASTDTQYF. The gene calls are TRBV5-1 and TRBJ2-3, with 7 bases identical to TRBD1. The germline V gene has CDR1 SGHRS and CDR2 YFSETQ. This CDR3 is built from 15 residues. Losses at the gene ends were 0 bases for V and 0 bases for J; bases not matched to a gene: 1.

The chain couples TRBV2 to TRBJ2-1, with TRBD2 identical over 10 bases. CDR3 length equals 13 residues. Trimming at V came to 7 bases and at J to 3 bases, leaving 0 bases not matched to a gene. The V gene's germline CDR1 is SNHLY and CDR2 FYNNEI. As DNA, the CDR3 is TGTGCCAGCACTAGCGGGAGCTACAATGAGCAGTTCTTC. This translates into CASTSGSYNEQFF.

The V and J genes are TRBV13 and TRBJ2-1; 10 nucleotides line up with TRBD1. The CDR3 sequence is 18 residues long. CDR1 PRHDT and CDR2 FYEKMQ come from the germline V gene (reference sequence). J gave up 4 bases and V 1 base, and 10 bases lay outside the gene matches. DNA of the CDR3: TGTGCCAGCAGCTTAGCTGAGGGGGGACAGGGGTTATACAATGAGCAGTTCTTC. It translates to CASSLAEGGQGLYNEQFF.

V gene TRBV4-1 combines with J gene TRBJ1-1; D may be TRBD1 (6 bases). The CDR3 extends over 15 amino acids. Germline-derived CDR1 and CDR2 are MGHRA and YSYEKL. The V and J ends lost 7 bases and 3 bases respectively, with 18 bases between them. The CDR3 loop is CASTPRGGRDTEAFF. In nucleotides, the CDR3 is TGCGCCAGCACCCCTCGAGGGGGTCGGGACACTGAAGCTTTCTTT.

The chain joins TRBV5-8 to TRBJ2-1, with 8 bases fitting TRBD2. The CDR3 has 15 residues. The germline CDR1 and CDR2 sequences are SGHTS and YDEGEE. Unmatched junction bases numbered 7, after V lost 0 bases and J lost 8 bases. As DNA, the CDR3 is TGTGCCAGCAGCTTGGTAGGGACTAGTTCTTATGAGCAGTTCTTC. Its protein product is CASSLVGTSSYEQFF.

The chain is built from TRBV5-8 and TRBJ1-5; D is unresolved. The germline V gene has CDR1 SGHTS and CDR2 YDEGEE. Trimming removed 4 bases at V and 6 bases at J, with 17 bases between. This CDR3 region has 15 residues. The DNA for the CDR3 is TGTGCCAGCAGCCCCGGGTCCCAGGCGGGTCAGCCCCAGCATTTT. It encodes CASSPGSQAGQPQHF.

This clone occurred a few times. The gene calls are TRBV10-3 and TRBJ1-5; 7 bases agree with TRBD1. This CDR3 has 14 residues. J gave up 2 bases and V 5 bases, and 3 bases lay outside the gene matches. The germline V gene has CDR1 ENHRY and CDR2 SYGVKD. CDR3 sequence reads: CAISPDRRNQPQHF. The CDR3, as DNA: TGTGCCATCAGTCCGGACAGGCGCAATCAGCCCCAGCATTTT.

The chain couples TRBV30 to TRBJ1-2, with D tentatively TRBD1 (6 bases). Germline CDR1 is GTSNPN and CDR2 is SVGIG (reference sequence). The CDR3 extends over 13 amino acids. V lost 0 bases and J 8 bases, leaving 13 bases between the germline ends. The CDR3 reads CAWSVGGHAGYTF. CDR3 DNA sequence: TGTGCCTGGAGTGTAGGGGGACACGCCGGCTACACCTTC.

The chain couples TRBV9 to TRBJ1-5, with 8 bases that match TRBD1. V lost 0 bases and J lost 6; bases outside the gene matches: 8. Germline V gives CDR1 SGDLS, CDR2 YYNGEE. The CDR3 extends over 16 amino acids. As DNA, the CDR3 is TGTGCCAGCAGCGTAGGGGCAGGGGGCGTGAGTCAGCCCCAGCATTTT. Translated, it gives CASSVGAGGVSQPQHF.

V is TRBV7-3 and J is TRBJ1-5; the match to TRBD1 covers 7 bases. The CDR3 spans 17 residues. The germline CDR1 and CDR2 sequences are SGHTA and FQGTGA. J lost 4 bases, V lost 7 bases, and 16 bases had no gene match. The CDR3 region is CASTPRGTGVGNQPQHF. For the CDR3, the DNA is TGTGCCAGCACCCCCCGAGGTACAGGGGTCGGGAATCAGCCCCAGCATTTT.

V usage is TRBV5-4 and J usage is TRBJ2-7; TRBD2 aligns across 9 bases. The germline V gene encodes CDR1 SGHNT and CDR2 YYREEE (reference sequence). The CDR3 runs to 13 residues. Trimming cost V 7 bases and J 3 bases; bases outside gene matches: 5. This chain's CDR3 is CASGAGGNYEQYF. The CDR3 DNA sequence: TGTGCCAGCGGAGCGGGGGGTAACTACGAGCAGTACTTC.

The sample holds one count of this clone. This chain connects TRBV28 to TRBJ1-1; 9 nucleotides align to TRBD1. This CDR3 comprises 17 residues. V lost 6 bases, J lost 1 base, and 12 bases stayed unmatched. CDR1 is MDHEN and CDR2 is SYDVKM in the germline V gene. The CDR3 here is CASRMAGTGFANTEAFF. The CDR3 region has the DNA TGTGCCAGCAGGATGGCCGGGACAGGGTTCGCGAACACTGAAGCTTTCTTT.

The rearrangement joins TRBV2 to TRBJ2-3; D not certain. V lost 8 bases and J lost 0, with 12 bases in between. Germline V gene lookup returns CDR1 SNHLY and CDR2 FYNNEI. There are 14 residues in the CDR3. CDR3 coding DNA: TGTGCCAGCGAGGCAATCTCTAGCACAGATACGCAGTATTTT. Protein sequence: CASEAISSTDTQYF.

This rearrangement joins TRBV7-2 to TRBJ1-6; D remains ambiguous. Germline loops: CDR1 SGHTA, CDR2 FQGNSA. The CDR3 is 15 residues long. V lost 1 base, J lost 3 bases, and 7 bases lay in between. CDR3 sequence: CASSLEHFYNSPLHF. As DNA, the CDR3 is TGTGCCAGCAGCTTAGAGCACTTCTATAATTCACCCCTCCACTTT.

CDR3 DNA: TGCAGCGTTGAAGACTCCTGGACGGGGGGCTACACCTTC. This translates into CSVEDSWTGGYTF. This sequence joins TRBV29-1 and TRBJ1-2, with unresolved D. Germline CDR1 SQVTM, CDR2 ANQGSEA. This CDR3 has 13 amino acids. V shed 0 bases and J shed 8 bases, with 13 bases lying between them.

The rearrangement joins TRBV9 to TRBJ2-1, with 7 bases matching TRBD2. In germline, CDR1 is SGDLS, CDR2 YYNGEE. This CDR3 comprises 15 residues. The V segment lost 2 bases and the J segment 5 bases; nucleotides outside the gene matches: 7. The CDR3 here is CASSVSGGNNNEQFF. Here the CDR3 DNA reads TGTGCCAGCAGCGTCTCGGGAGGTAATAACAATGAGCAGTTCTTC.

The CDR3 DNA sequence: TGCGCCAGCTATATTGGGGGCGACACCGGGGAGCTGTTTTTT. Its translation is CASYIGGDTGELFF. The chain couples TRBV5-1 to TRBJ2-2, with a tentative D call TRBD1 (6 bases). This CDR3 has 14 amino acids. Germline CDR1 reads SGHRS; CDR2 reads YFSETQ. V lost 7 bases, J lost 3 bases, and 13 bases lay in between.